This T cell receptor (beta chain) was observed in a study of blood T cell repertoires in COVID-19. Background on the study: Both acute and convalescent COVID-19 samples were obtained from the United States, Italy and Spain. PBMCs, B-cell-depleted T cells, or T cells provided the cDNA or gDNA that made up the material.

Seattle-derived patients entered the study during active infection and were followed longitudinally. In the authors' workflow: Quantification of nucleated cells was approximated via reference gene primer amplification. Method: immunoSEQ multiplex PCR; TCRdb's copy keeps in-frame clones and lacks some. That table gives V, J and clone size, and the DNA gave D and trimming. Of approximately 250,000 clones in the sample, around 86% were seen once. In germline, CDR1 is SGHAT, CDR2 FQNNGV. The CDR3 consists of 14 residues. Trimming shortened V by 1 base and J by 7 bases, and 13 bases separated the two germline ends.

This chain uses TRBV11-2 with TRBJ1-1; D may be TRBD1 (5 bases). The sequence derives from an elderly woman with COVID-19, enrolled during active disease. Sample: peripheral blood. CDR3 bases: TGTGCCAGCAGCTTAGGCGGGGGTCCGTTTGAAGCTTTCTTT. This gives the protein CASSLGGGPFEAFF.